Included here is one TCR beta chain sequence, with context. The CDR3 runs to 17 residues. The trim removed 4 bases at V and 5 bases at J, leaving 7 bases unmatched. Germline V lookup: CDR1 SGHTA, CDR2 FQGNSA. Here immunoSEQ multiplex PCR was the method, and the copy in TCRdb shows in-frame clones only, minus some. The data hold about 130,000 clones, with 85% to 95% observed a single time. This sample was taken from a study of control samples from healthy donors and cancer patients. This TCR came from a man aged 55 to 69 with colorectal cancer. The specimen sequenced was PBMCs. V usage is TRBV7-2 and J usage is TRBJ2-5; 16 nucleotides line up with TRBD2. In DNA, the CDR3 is TGTGCCAGCAGCTGGGGACTAGCGGGGGGGCAGGTGGAGACCCAGTACTTC. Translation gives CASSWGLAGGQVETQYF.